This TCR beta chain stems from a study of shared clonotypes between healthy human individuals (dated by TCRdb to 2019 to 2021). A note on the overall study: A couple of women and a few men aged 18 to 49 years were included in the cohort. For each donor, CD4 naive and CD4 memory were each given three plates, CD8 naive was given two plates, and CD8 memory was given one plate. To estimate repertoire size and how much clonotypes are shared between individuals, the study performed deep sequencing of blood TCR repertoires from a few healthy adults. To increase sequencing depth and limit assay-specific biases, TCR repertoire library preparation and sequencing were carried out by different laboratories using diverse techniques. Per donor, leukapheresis produced somewhere between about 0.9 and 9 billion PBMCs. Study-level results and caveats: Rarefaction of sorted-subset datasets indicated incomplete sequencing despite the large sequencing depth. Because the study included only a small number of donors, the genetic and exposure-history diversity represented was limited. Sharing across a few donors was observed for about 5% of naive CD4, around 3.5% of naive CD8, around 2.5% of memory CD4, and roughly 0.4% of memory CD8 clonotypes. Larger estimated clonotype richness was generally found for naive subsets than for memory subsets. Pairwise subsampling indicated that sequencing depth was expected to affect the degree of clonotype sharing among donors. Compared with non-shared clonotypes, the clonotypes found in all four sorted-subset donors had higher generation probabilities. Sampling was restricted to blood, and TCR repertoires in tissues likely differ from the TCR repertoires found in blood.

Donors were healthy HIV-negative adults with no recently reported acute infections or vaccinations. Every donor was a Caucasian adult living in Nashville, Tennessee, USA. CD4+ T cells were enriched through magnetic negative selection, after which naive cells were positively selected on CD45RA and the remaining negative fraction served as the memory subset. After blood collection by leukapheresis, PBMCs were isolated using Ficoll-Histopaque density gradient centrifugation and then cryopreserved in the vapor phase of liquid nitrogen. Analytical flow cytometry was used to check the purity and quantity of each magnetically sorted T cell population. From each sorted fraction, genomic DNA was isolated and quantified by UV absorbance on a Nanodrop 2000c. Using the deep immunoSEQ assay, TCR CDR3 regions were amplified from genomic DNA by multiplex PCR. For each cell subset, the extracted genomic DNA was distributed evenly across all wells of several immunoSEQ 96-well plates, and each plate served as one replicate. Each replicate PCR for sorted subsets received 200 ng genomic DNA, equal to some 32,000 T cell genomes. The purified libraries were quantified using a Qubit 3.0 fluorometer, sized with a Bioanalyzer 2100, and then quantified again using the KAPA Library Quantification kit. Every immunoSEQ 96-well plate was sequenced on a dedicated single-read 150-cycle Illumina NextSeq 550 flow cell. Concerning the study's data processing: Because only junctional sequences without quality scores were contained in the immunoSEQ output, filtering matching that applied to full-length reads could not be performed. To assign V/J genes and CDR3, sequences were annotated against IMGT germline references using PyIR, a Python wrapper for IgBLAST v1.9. Reads were removed for weak V/J assignments (E-value above 1e-6), missing CDR3, stop codons, out-of-frame junctions, or ambiguous translated residues. V3J clonotypes were defined as sequences sharing an identical inferred V gene, J gene, and CDR3 amino acid sequence. The percentage overlap between two repertoires was calculated by dividing the number of shared unique clonotypes by the size of the smaller repertoire. RTK rarefaction, the Chao1 estimator, and Recon v2.1 estimates of unobserved clonotypes were used to assess repertoire richness. For all TCRbeta clonotypes obtained by the gDNA method from a few donors, generation probabilities were computed with OLGA. TCRdb retrieved this table from immuneACCESS and kept in-frame rearrangements only. Not all clones are present; in checked studies, unresolved V genes account for under half, and no reason is known for the remainder. Clone size and V and J calls were adopted from that table, with D and trimming inferred from the DNA. The sample table contains hundreds of thousands of clones; only one count was recorded for roughly 70% of them. Jointly, the top ten make up 1.5% to 2% of the sample.

Remarks on this clone: This clone's antigen is unknown. Base-call qualities are not available, and no considerably larger clone is one nucleotide away.

The sequenced sample consisted of memory CD4+ T cells sorted from blood. What this sample's cell subset or site label stands for: CD45RA-negative fraction. This sequence was found in a young woman in good health.

The bases read TGTGCCAGCGGGAACCCAGCCGGGACTAGCGGGAGTTTTGCAGATACGCAGTATTTT. It codes for CASGNPAGTSGSFADTQYF. Here the chain combines TRBV28 and TRBJ2-3; the junction holds 14 bases that match TRBD2. V is cut back by 8 bases and J by 4 bases, with 17 bases in the junction unmatched. The CDR3 measures 19 amino acids from cysteine to phenylalanine. Only CDR3 DNA remains: 57 bases, in frame from the first base. The germline V gene specifies MDHEN as CDR1 and SYDVKM as CDR2.